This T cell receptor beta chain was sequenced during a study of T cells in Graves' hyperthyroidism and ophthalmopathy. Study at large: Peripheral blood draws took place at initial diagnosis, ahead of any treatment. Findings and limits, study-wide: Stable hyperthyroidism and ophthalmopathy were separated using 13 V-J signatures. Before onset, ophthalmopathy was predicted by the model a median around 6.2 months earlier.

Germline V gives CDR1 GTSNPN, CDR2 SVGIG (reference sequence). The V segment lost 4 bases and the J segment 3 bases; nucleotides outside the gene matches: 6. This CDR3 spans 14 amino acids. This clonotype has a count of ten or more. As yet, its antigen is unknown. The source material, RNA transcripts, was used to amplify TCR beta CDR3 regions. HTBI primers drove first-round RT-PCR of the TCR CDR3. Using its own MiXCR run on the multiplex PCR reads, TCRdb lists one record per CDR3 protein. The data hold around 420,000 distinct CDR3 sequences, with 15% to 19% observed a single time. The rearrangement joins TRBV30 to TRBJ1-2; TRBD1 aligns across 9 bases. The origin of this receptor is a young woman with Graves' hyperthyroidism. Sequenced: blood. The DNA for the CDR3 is TGTGCCTGGATCAACAGGGGGCGCGACTATGGCTACACCTTC. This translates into CAWINRGRDYGYTF.